This T cell receptor (beta chain) originates from a study of glioma-infiltrating T cells. As concerns this clonotype: One junction end does not reproduce the germline sequence, and a read error may be involved.

Using RNA template, CDR3s of TCR alpha and beta were amplified with iRepertoire arm-PCR. TCRdb fed the multiplex PCR reads into MiXCR, producing one record per CDR3 protein. The repertoire holds fewer than 500,000 distinct CDR3 sequences, with about two fifths as singletons. The length of the CDR3 is 14 residues. Germline assignment: CDR1 SEHNR and CDR2 FQNEAQ (reference sequence). The receptor was derived from a human donor with low-grade glioma or glioblastoma, undergoing nonglioma brain surgery, or in good health (not recorded which). Sequencing was performed on glioma tissue, nonneoplastic brain tissue, or PBMCs (not recorded which). V gene TRBV7-9 combines with J gene TRBJ2-7; tentatively, D is TRBD2 (5 bases). The CDR3 region is CASSIARVRDEQYF. CDR3 DNA: TGTGCCAGCAGCATAGCGAGAGTTCGGGACGAGCAGTACTTC.